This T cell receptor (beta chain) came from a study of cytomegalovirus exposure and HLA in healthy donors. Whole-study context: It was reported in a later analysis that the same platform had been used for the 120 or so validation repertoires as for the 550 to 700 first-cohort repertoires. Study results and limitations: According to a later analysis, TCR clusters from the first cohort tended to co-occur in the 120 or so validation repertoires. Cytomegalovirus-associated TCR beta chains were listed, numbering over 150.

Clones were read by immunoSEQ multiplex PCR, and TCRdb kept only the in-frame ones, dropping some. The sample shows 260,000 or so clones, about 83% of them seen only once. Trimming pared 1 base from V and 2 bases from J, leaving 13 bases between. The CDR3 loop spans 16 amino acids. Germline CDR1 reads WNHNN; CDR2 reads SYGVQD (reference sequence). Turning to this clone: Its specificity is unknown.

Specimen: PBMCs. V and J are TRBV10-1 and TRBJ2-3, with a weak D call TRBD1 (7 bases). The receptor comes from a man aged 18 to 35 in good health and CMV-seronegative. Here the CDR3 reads CASSELRGQHTDTQYF. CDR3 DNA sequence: TGCGCCAGCAGTGAGTTGCGGGGACAGCACACAGATACGCAGTATTTT.